A selection of T cell receptor beta chains follows, all from one sample in a study of blood T cell repertoires in COVID-19. Profiling relied on immunoSEQ multiplex PCR, and the TCRdb table lists in-frame clones only, not all of them. Of roughly 250,000 clones detected, roughly 81% appear once; the ten largest clones hold under 4.5%. Source material: peripheral blood. Receptor source: a man aged 45-65 years with acute or convalescent COVID-19. Both conserved end residues are part of each CDR3. The D gene is left open where the match is weak. Clone size is not always given. Where it is, it says once, few, many or a class for expanded clones.

J: TRBJ2-2; D: .; size: .; V: TRBV30; CDR3: CAYPDGSRANTGELFF; DNA: TGTGCCTACCCCGATGGTAGCCGAGCGAACACCGGGGAGCTGTTTTTT
J: TRBJ2-7; D: TRBD2; size: .; V: TRBV9; CDR3: CASSVGGQQTSGRTYEQYF; DNA: TGTGCCAGCAGCGTAGGGGGGCAGCAAACTAGCGGGAGGACCTACGAGCAGTACTTC
J: TRBJ1-1; D: TRBD1; size: .; V: TRBV19; CDR3: CASSKGQGASEAFF; DNA: TGTGCCAGTAGTAAGGGACAGGGGGCATCTGAAGCTTTCTTT
J: TRBJ1-2; D: TRBD1; size: few; V: TRBV7-2; CDR3: CASSWDSGYGYTF; DNA: TGTGCCAGCAGCTGGGACAGCGGCTATGGCTACACCTTC
J: TRBJ1-6; D: TRBD1; size: .; V: TRBV2; CDR3: CASSLDRDRGIPLHF; DNA: TGTGCCAGCAGTCTGGACCGGGACAGGGGGATACCCCTCCACTTT
J: TRBJ2-7; D: TRBD2; size: .; V: TRBV3-1/TRBV3-2; CDR3: CASSQELIAGYEQYF; DNA: TGTGCCAGCAGCCAAGAACTTATAGCGGGGTACGAGCAGTACTTC
J: TRBJ2-5; D: TRBD1; size: .; V: TRBV27; CDR3: CASSPRQGFFGKTQYF; DNA: TGTGCCAGCAGTCCCCGACAGGGTTTCTTCGGGAAGACCCAGTACTTC
J: TRBJ2-7; D: .; size: .; V: TRBV6-5; CDR3: CASSRNPTDNYEQYF; DNA: TGTGCCAGCAGTCGCAACCCGACAGATAACTACGAGCAGTACTTC
J: TRBJ2-2; D: TRBD2; size: .; V: TRBV30; CDR3: CAWSGAGGPTGELFF; DNA: TGTGCCTGGAGCGGAGCGGGGGGGCCAACCGGGGAGCTGTTTTTT
J: TRBJ1-2; D: TRBD1; size: .; V: TRBV19; CDR3: CASTRQGNYGYTF; DNA: TGTGCCAGTACCCGACAGGGAAACTATGGCTACACCTTC
J: TRBJ2-1; D: TRBD2; size: .; V: TRBV9; CDR3: CASRPEPGLAGVVEQFF; DNA: TGTGCCAGCAGACCCGAACCGGGACTAGCGGGAGTTGTTGAGCAGTTCTTC
J: TRBJ2-2; D: .; size: few; V: TRBV2; CDR3: CASRPQWTGELFF; DNA: TGTGCCAGCCGTCCCCAGTGGACCGGGGAGCTGTTTTTT
J: TRBJ1-5; D: TRBD1; size: .; V: TRBV5-1; CDR3: CASSLGSGGQPQHF; DNA: TGCGCCAGCAGCTTGGGATCAGGGGGCCAGCCCCAGCATTTT
J: TRBJ2-7; D: TRBD2; size: .; V: TRBV4-1; CDR3: CASSQDSGSSLYF; DNA: TGCGCCAGCAGCCAAGATAGCGGGAGTTCTCTGTACTTC
J: TRBJ2-7; D: .; size: .; V: TRBV28; CDR3: CASSLGRRGPYEQYF; DNA: TGTGCCAGCAGTTTGGGACGGAGGGGCCCCTACGAGCAGTACTTC
J: TRBJ2-7; D: .; size: .; V: TRBV30; CDR3: CAWRRQLPYEQYF; DNA: TGTGCCTGGAGGAGGCAATTGCCCTACGAGCAGTACTTC
J: TRBJ1-4; D: TRBD1; size: .; V: TRBV2; CDR3: CASCRDRDEKLFF; DNA: TGTGCCAGCTGCCGGGACAGGGACGAAAAACTGTTTTTT
J: TRBJ2-2; D: .; size: .; V: TRBV5-1; CDR3: CASSLNPPRSGDTGELFF; DNA: TGCGCCAGCAGCTTGAACCCCCCCAGGTCGGGAGACACCGGGGAGCTGTTTTTT